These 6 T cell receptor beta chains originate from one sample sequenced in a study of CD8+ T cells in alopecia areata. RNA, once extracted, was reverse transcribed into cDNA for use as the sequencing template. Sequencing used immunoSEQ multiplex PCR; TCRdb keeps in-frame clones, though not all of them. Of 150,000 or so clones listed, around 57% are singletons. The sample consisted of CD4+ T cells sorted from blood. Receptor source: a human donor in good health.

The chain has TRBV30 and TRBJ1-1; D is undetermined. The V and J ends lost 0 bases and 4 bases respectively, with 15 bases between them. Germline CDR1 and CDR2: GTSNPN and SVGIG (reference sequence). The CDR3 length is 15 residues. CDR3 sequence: CAWSVRYLPPTEAFF. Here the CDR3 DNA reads TGTGCCTGGAGTGTACGGTATCTACCACCCACTGAAGCTTTCTTT.

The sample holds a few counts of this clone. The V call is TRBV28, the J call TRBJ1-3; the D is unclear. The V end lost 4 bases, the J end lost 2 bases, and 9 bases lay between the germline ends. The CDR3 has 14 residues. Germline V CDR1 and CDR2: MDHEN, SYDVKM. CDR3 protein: CASSWGMAGNTIYF. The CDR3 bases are TGTGCCAGCAGTTGGGGAATGGCTGGAAACACCATATATTTT.

The CDR3 protein is CASSRVSSGNTIYF. The CDR3 DNA reads as TGTGCCAGCAGCCGAGTGAGCTCTGGAAACACCATATATTTT. The gene calls are TRBV28 and TRBJ1-3, with no clear D. Between the trimmed V and J ends, which lost 6 bases and 0 bases, there was a span of 9 bases. Germline V gene lookup returns CDR1 MDHEN and CDR2 SYDVKM. This CDR3 has 14 amino acids.

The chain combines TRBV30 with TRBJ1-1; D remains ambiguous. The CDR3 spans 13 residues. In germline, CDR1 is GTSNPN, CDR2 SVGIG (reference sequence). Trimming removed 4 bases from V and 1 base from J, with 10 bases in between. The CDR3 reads CAWTPKGNTEAFF. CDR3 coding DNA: TGTGCCTGGACCCCTAAAGGGAACACTGAAGCTTTCTTT.

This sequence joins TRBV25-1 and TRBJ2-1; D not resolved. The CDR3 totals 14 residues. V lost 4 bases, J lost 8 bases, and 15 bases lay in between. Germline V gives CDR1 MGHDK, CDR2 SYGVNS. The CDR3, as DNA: TGTGCCAGCAGTGGAAACTGGGCCCGGGATGAGCAGTTCTTC. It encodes CASSGNWARDEQFF. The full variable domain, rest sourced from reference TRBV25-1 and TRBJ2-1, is EADIYQTPRYLVIGTGKKITLECSQTMGHDKMYWYQQDPGMELHLIHYSYGVNSTEKGDLSSESTVSRIRTEHFPLTLESARPSHTSQYLCASSGNWARDEQFFGPGTRLTVL.

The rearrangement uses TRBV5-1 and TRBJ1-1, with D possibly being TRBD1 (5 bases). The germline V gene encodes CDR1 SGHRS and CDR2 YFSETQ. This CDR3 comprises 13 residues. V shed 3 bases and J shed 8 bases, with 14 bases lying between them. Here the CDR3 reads CASSSEPGLEAFF. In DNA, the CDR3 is TGCGCCAGCAGCTCAGAACCGGGACTCGAAGCTTTCTTT.